The T cell receptor (beta chain) described here comes from a study of control samples from healthy donors and cancer patients. TCRdb's copy holds only in-frame clones and misses some; the assay was immunoSEQ multiplex PCR. This table holds fewer than 200,000 clones, more than 80% found once. The sequence derives from a man under 40 in good health. The sequenced sample consisted of blood.

The CDR3, as DNA: TGCGCCAGCAGCCCCCCCGGCGGCACAGGGGGGGCTTTCTTT. It codes for CASSPPGGTGGAFF. The rearrangement links TRBV10-2 to TRBJ1-1; 8 positions agree with TRBD1. The CDR3 consists of 14 residues. V was pared by 6 bases and J by 11 bases, with 14 bases of the junction left unmatched. CDR1 is WSHSY and CDR2 is SAAADI in the germline V gene.